This entry describes one TCR beta chain. The antigen is unknown. Researchers used the Oncomine TCR Beta short-read assay to sequence DNA from cultured CD4+ T cells. TCRdb reanalysed the PCR reads using MiXCR and keeps one entry per CDR3 protein. Of 9,000 or so distinct CDR3 sequences listed, 45% to 60% are singletons. This record belongs to a study of vaccination and CD4 T cells after COVID-19. Germline CDR1 is DFQATT and CDR2 is SNEGSKA (reference sequence). V lost 0 bases, J lost 0 bases, and 8 bases stayed unmatched. This CDR3 contains 18 residues. The treatment denotes: roughly 10-day PBMC culture with coronavirus spike peptide pools or control peptides (ViraFEST assay). The unexposed donor gave CD4+ T cells before the COVID-19 pandemic (2011-2018).

The source material was CD4+ T cells from blood, cultured in vitro. This clonotype was sampled from a human donor in good health. This chain links TRBV20-1 with TRBJ2-3, with TRBD2 identical over 11 bases. CDR3 residues: CSARDRGLAETSTDTQYF. DNA for the CDR3: TGCAGTGCTAGAGATCGGGGACTAGCGGAGACTAGCACAGATACGCAGTATTTT.